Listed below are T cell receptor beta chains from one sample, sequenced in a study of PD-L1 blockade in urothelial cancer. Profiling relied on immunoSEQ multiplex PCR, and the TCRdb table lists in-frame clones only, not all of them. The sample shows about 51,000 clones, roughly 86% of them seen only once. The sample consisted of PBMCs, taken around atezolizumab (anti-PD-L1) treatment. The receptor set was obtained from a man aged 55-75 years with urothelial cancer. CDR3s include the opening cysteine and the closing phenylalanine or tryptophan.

CDR3 protein: CASRGTGPAYEQYF
J gene: TRBJ2-7
V gene: TRBV25-1

CDR3 protein: CASSFAGYGYTF
J gene: TRBJ1-2
V gene: TRBV28

CDR3 protein: CASSQARAGEQYF
J gene: TRBJ2-7
V gene: TRBV14

CDR3 protein: CSVPTGVRLYGYTF
J gene: TRBJ1-2
V gene: TRBV29-1

CDR3 protein: CASSDQYGGTGEQFF
J gene: TRBJ2-1
V gene: TRBV6-4

CDR3 protein: CASSFGTGFTEAFF
J gene: TRBJ1-1
V gene: TRBV5-5

CDR3 protein: CASSVGRGLAGRQETQYF
J gene: TRBJ2-5
V gene: TRBV9

CDR3 protein: CASSEQTGAEQYF
J gene: TRBJ2-7
V gene: TRBV5-6

CDR3 protein: CASSSLGGGSTINTGELFF
J gene: TRBJ2-2
V gene: TRBV5-6

CDR3 protein: CASSPPSSSTIYF
J gene: TRBJ1-3
V gene: TRBV6-6

CDR3 protein: CASSFGGGYEWDGYTF
J gene: TRBJ1-2
V gene: TRBV28

CDR3 protein: CARSGLSYYGYTF
J gene: TRBJ1-2
V gene: TRBV5-8

CDR3 protein: CAGQGMNTEAFF
J gene: TRBJ1-1
V gene: TRBV7-9

CDR3 protein: CASTPDRISGNTIYF
J gene: TRBJ1-3
V gene: TRBV19

CDR3 protein: CASGGGIDPSIF
J gene: TRBJ1-5
V gene: TRBV28

CDR3 protein: CASSPKTDPNTEAFF
J gene: TRBJ1-1
V gene: TRBV6-1

CDR3 protein: CASSEFAGTGEAFF
J gene: TRBJ1-1
V gene: TRBV25-1

CDR3 protein: CASSQDTGEPVF
J gene: TRBJ2-1
V gene: TRBV4-1

CDR3 protein: CAIQLIAGETRYEQYF
J gene: TRBJ2-7
V gene: TRBV7-9

CDR3 protein: CASSVTGWTGELFF
J gene: TRBJ2-2
V gene: TRBV9

CDR3 protein: CASSSDRNTGELFF
J gene: TRBJ2-2
V gene: TRBV7-2

CDR3 protein: CSGTVQETQYF
J gene: TRBJ2-5
V gene: TRBV20-1

CDR3 protein: CASSLADRGEVNEQFF
J gene: TRBJ2-1
V gene: TRBV5-1

CDR3 protein: CASSELASGQFF
J gene: TRBJ2-1
V gene: TRBV7-2

CDR3 protein: CASRGAGGGLVEQFF
J gene: TRBJ2-1
V gene: TRBV11-1

CDR3 protein: CASSSPGSFRETGANVLTF
J gene: TRBJ2-6
V gene: TRBV6-7

CDR3 protein: CASTSGTFAEKLFF
J gene: TRBJ1-4
V gene: TRBV25-1

CDR3 protein: CASSPSVTGYGYTF
J gene: TRBJ1-2
V gene: TRBV18

CDR3 protein: CSAVTRDEQFF
J gene: TRBJ2-1
V gene: TRBV20-1

CDR3 protein: CASSLVGTGVGQPQHF
J gene: TRBJ1-5
V gene: TRBV5-8

CDR3 protein: CASSPGGNQPQHF
J gene: TRBJ1-5
V gene: TRBV18

CDR3 protein: CASSPAGVDNSPLHF
J gene: TRBJ1-6
V gene: TRBV5-1

CDR3 protein: CASSPGYSGGSYEQYF
J gene: TRBJ2-7
V gene: TRBV11-2

CDR3 protein: CASSRAGTGDNEQFF
J gene: TRBJ2-1
V gene: TRBV11-3

CDR3 protein: CASENPGNEQFF
J gene: TRBJ2-1
V gene: TRBV11-3

CDR3 protein: CASSLDLGGETQYF
J gene: TRBJ2-5
V gene: TRBV5-1

CDR3 protein: CASSVAGQGNTGELFF
J gene: TRBJ2-2
V gene: TRBV9

CDR3 protein: CASSFFSSTIYF
J gene: TRBJ1-3
V gene: TRBV5-6

CDR3 protein: CASSGGYGYTF
J gene: TRBJ1-2
V gene: TRBV9